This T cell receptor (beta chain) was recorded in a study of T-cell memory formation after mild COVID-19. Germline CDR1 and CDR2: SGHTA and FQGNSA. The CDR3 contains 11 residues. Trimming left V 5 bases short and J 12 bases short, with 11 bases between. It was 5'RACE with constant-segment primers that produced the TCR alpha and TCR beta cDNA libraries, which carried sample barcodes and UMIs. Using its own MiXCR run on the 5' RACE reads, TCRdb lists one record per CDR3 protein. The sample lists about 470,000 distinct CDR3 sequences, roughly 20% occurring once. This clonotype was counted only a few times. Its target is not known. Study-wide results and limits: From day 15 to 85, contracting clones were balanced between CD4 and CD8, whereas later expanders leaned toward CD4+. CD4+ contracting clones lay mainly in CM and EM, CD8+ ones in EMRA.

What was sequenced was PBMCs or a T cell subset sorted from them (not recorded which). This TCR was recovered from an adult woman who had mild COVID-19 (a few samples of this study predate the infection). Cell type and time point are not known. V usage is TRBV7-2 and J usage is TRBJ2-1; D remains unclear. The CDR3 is CASSLKVGQFF. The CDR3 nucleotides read TGTGCCAGCAGCCTTAAGGTGGGGCAGTTCTTC. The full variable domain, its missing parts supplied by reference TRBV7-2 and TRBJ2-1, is GAGVSQSPSNKVTEKGKDVELRCDPISGHTALYWYRQSLGQGLEFLIYFQGNSAPDKSGLPSDRFSAERTGGSVSTLTIQRTQQEDSAVYLCASSLKVGQFFGPGTRLTVL.